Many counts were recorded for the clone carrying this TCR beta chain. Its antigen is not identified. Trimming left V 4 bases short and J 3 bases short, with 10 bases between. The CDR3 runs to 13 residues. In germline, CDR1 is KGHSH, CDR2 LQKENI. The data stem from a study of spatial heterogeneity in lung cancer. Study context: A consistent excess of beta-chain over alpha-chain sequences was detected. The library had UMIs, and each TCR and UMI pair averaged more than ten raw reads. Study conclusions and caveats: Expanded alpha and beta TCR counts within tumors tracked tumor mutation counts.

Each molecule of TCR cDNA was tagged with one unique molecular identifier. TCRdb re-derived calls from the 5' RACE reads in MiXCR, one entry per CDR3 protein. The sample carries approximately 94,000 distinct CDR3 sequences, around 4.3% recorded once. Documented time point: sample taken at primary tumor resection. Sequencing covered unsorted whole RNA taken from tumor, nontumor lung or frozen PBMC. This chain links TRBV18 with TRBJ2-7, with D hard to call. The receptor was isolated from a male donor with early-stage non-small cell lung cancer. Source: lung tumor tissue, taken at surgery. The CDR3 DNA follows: TGTGCCAGCTCACGAGCGAGTGACTACGAGCAGTACTTC. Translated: CASSRASDYEQYF.